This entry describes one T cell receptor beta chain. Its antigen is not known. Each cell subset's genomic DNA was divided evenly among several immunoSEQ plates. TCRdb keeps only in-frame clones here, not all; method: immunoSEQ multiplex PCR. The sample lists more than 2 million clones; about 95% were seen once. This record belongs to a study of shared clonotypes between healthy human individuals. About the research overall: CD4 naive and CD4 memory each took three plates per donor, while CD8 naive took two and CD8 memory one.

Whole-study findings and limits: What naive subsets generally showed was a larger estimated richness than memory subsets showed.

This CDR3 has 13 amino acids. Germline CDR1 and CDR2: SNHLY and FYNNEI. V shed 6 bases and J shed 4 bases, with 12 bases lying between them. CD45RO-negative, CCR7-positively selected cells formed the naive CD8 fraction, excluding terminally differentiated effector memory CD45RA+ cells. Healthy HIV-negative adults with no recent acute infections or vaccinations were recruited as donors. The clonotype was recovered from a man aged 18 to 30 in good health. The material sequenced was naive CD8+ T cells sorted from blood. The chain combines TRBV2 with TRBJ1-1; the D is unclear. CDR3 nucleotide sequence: TGTGCCAGCAGCCCCGACACCCTCACTGAAGCTTTCTTT. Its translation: CASSPDTLTEAFF.